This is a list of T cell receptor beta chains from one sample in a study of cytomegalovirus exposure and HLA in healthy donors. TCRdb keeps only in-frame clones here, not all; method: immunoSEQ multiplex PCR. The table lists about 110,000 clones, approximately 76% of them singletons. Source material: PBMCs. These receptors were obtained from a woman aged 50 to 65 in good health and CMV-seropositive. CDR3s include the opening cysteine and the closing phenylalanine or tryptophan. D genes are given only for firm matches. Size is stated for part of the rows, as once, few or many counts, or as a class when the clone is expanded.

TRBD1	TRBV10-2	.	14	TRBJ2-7	CASSESGQVYEQYF	TGCGCCAGCAGTGAATCGGGACAGGTCTACGAGCAGTACTTC
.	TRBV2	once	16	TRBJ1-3	CASSVFGGALGNTIYF	TGTGCCAGCAGTGTTTTCGGGGGGGCGTTGGGAAACACCATATATTTT
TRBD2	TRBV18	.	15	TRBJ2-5	CASSQVSGTRETQYF	TGTGCCAGCTCACAGGTTAGCGGGACCCGAGAGACCCAGTACTTC
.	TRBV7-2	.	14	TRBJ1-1	CASSLGLANTEAFF	TGTGCCAGCAGCTTAGGTTTAGCCAACACTGAAGCTTTCTTT
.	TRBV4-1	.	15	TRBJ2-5	CASSQDQALKETQYF	TGCGCCAGCAGCCAAGATCAGGCGCTAAAAGAGACCCAGTACTTC
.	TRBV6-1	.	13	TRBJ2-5	CASRPQGQETQYF	TGTGCCAGCAGACCCCAGGGACAAGAGACCCAGTACTTC
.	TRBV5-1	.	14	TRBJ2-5	CASSPTAPGETQYF	TGCGCCAGCAGCCCGACGGCTCCCGGGGAGACCCAGTACTTC
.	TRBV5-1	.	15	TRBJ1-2	CASSSGRGGSYGHTF	TGCGCCAGCAGCTCGGGCAGGGGCGGCAGCTATGGCCACACCTTC
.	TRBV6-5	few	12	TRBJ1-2	CASKGTAYGYTF	TGTGCCAGCAAAGGAACAGCCTATGGCTACACCTTC
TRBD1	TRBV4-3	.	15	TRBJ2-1	CASSSTGTAYNEQFF	TGCGCCAGCAGCAGTACCGGGACAGCCTACAATGAGCAGTTCTTC
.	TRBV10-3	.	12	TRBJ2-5	CAISGGGETQYF	TGTGCCATCAGCGGAGGGGGCGAGACCCAGTACTTC
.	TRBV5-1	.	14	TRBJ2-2	CASSESGNTGELFF	TGCGCCAGCAGCGAAAGCGGGAACACCGGGGAGCTGTTTTTT
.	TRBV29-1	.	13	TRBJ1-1	CSVETGIYTEAFF	TGCAGCGTTGAGACGGGAATCTACACTGAAGCTTTCTTT
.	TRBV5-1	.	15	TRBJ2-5	CASRGTGETKETQYF	TGCGCCAGCAGAGGCACAGGTGAAACTAAAGAGACCCAGTACTTC
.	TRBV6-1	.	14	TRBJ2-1	CASSSDRAYNEQFF	TGTGCCAGCAGCTCAGACAGAGCCTACAATGAGCAGTTCTTC
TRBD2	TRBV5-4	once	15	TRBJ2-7	CASSRLAGVSYEQYF	TGTGCCAGCAGCCGACTAGCGGGGGTCTCCTACGAGCAGTACTTC
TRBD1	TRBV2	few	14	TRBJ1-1	CASSPGQGPTEAFF	TGTGCCAGCAGTCCGGGACAGGGACCTACTGAAGCTTTCTTT
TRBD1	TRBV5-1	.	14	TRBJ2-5	CASGGQGGRETQYF	TGCGCCAGCGGGGGACAGGGAGGGCGAGAGACCCAGTACTTC
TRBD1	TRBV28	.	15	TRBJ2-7	CASSRNRGASYEQYF	TGTGCCAGCAGTCGAAACAGGGGTGCGTCCTACGAGCAGTACTTC
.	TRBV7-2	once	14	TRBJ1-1	CASSLKGRGTEAFF	TGTGCCAGCAGCTTAAAGGGGAGGGGGACTGAAGCTTTCTTT
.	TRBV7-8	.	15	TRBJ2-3	CASSIQSGPTDTQYF	TGTGCCAGCAGTATCCAGAGCGGACCCACAGATACGCAGTATTTT
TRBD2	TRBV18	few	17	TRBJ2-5	CASSPPGERGAQETQYF	TGTGCCAGCTCACCCCCGGGGGAGCGGGGGGCCCAAGAGACCCAGTACTTC
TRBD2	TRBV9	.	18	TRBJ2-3	CASSAKAGGGARTDTQYF	TGTGCCAGCAGCGCCAAGGCTGGCGGGGGGGCACGGACAGATACGCAGTATTTT
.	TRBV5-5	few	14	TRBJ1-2	CASSLQAINYGYTF	TGTGCCAGCAGCTTACAGGCGATTAACTATGGCTACACCTTC
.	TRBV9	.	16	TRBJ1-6	CASSSQTRKGNSPLHF	TGTGCCAGCAGCAGCCAGACACGAAAGGGGAATTCACCCCTCCACTTT
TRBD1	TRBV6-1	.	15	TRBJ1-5	CASSTGTGVSQPQHF	TGTGCCAGCAGTACCGGGACAGGGGTTTCTCAGCCCCAGCATTTT
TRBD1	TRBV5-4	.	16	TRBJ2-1	CASSPLPGQGGDEQFF	TGTGCCAGCAGCCCCCTTCCGGGACAGGGTGGCGATGAGCAGTTCTTC